Detailed here is one T cell receptor beta chain. As yet, its antigen is unknown. Investigators isolated RNA and reverse transcribed it into cDNA to act as the sequencing template. Profiled with immunoSEQ multiplex PCR; TCRdb holds only in-frame clones, not every one. The sample lists 100,000 to 150,000 clones, 58% occurring once. This specimen belongs to a study of CD8+ T cells in alopecia areata. Study-level information: A regimen of oral tofacitinib, 5 to 10 mg twice daily, was given to treated patients. Overall study findings and caveats: It was less clear whether patients shared TCRs than it was in mice, possibly because of HLA.

The V gene's germline CDR1 is GTSNPN and CDR2 SVGIG (reference sequence). The CDR3 loop spans 15 amino acids. Trimming took off 0 bases at V and 4 bases at J, with 15 bases between the two ends. Lesional scalp punch biopsies and peripheral blood came from alopecia areata patients. The receptor's source is a human donor with alopecia areata. Material: CD4+ T cells sorted from blood, obtained at week 0. V and J are TRBV30 and TRBJ1-1, with D possibly being TRBD1 (6 bases). CDR3 nucleotides: TGTGCCTGGAGTGTACCGGGGGGGCTTTCCACTGAAGCTTTCTTT. Translating gives CAWSVPGGLSTEAFF.